What follows are 9 T cell receptor beta chains derived from one specimen sequenced in a study of blood T cell repertoires in COVID-19. The table came from immunoSEQ multiplex PCR; TCRdb's copy has only in-frame clones and leaves some out. The repertoire holds about 200,000 clones, with more than 75% as singletons. Sequencing was done on a sample of peripheral blood. The source is a man aged 55 to 70 who had recovered from COVID-19.

In nucleotides, the CDR3 is TGTGCCAGCAGGACGGGGGAATACGAGCAGTACTTC. Translating gives CASRTGEYEQYF. The rearrangement uses TRBV28 and TRBJ2-7; the D gene is possibly TRBD2 (6 bases). The germline V gene has CDR1 MDHEN and CDR2 SYDVKM. The CDR3 has 12 residues. V lost 6 bases, J lost 4 bases, and 10 bases lay in between.

This clone occurred a few times. The J gene is TRBJ2-1, the V gene TRBV7-9, with D possibly matching TRBD1 (6 bases). With 1 base removed from V and 4 bases from J, the gap between germline ends came to 11 bases. The CDR3 spans 15 residues. Germline CDR1 and CDR2: SEHNR and FQNEAQ (reference sequence). The CDR3 DNA reads as TGTGCCAGCAGCTTAGACGGACAGAGATACAATGAGCAGTTCTTC. Amino acid sequence: CASSLDGQRYNEQFF.

The chain couples TRBV7-8 to TRBJ2-5; no clear D gene. Trimming removed 3 bases from V and 1 base from J, with 9 bases in between. Per germline, CDR1 SGHVS and CDR2 FQNEAQ. This CDR3 is 14 amino acids long. The CDR3 sequence: CASSFKPSQETQYF. As DNA, the CDR3 is TGTGCCAGCAGCTTTAAGCCGAGCCAAGAGACCCAGTACTTC.

In the case of this clone: The sample holds other DNA sequences that translate to the same CDR3. The chain joins TRBV11-2 to TRBJ2-3; D possibly corresponds to TRBD2 (6 bases). Trimming removed 6 bases from V and 0 bases from J, with 13 bases in between. The CDR3 consists of 15 residues. Germline V CDR1 and CDR2: SGHAT, FQNNGV. The CDR3 sequence: CASSRPAGSTDTQYF. The CDR3, as DNA: TGTGCCAGCAGTCGTCCCGCGGGGAGCACAGATACGCAGTATTTT.

This sequence joins TRBV11-3 and TRBJ2-3; no definite D call. Trimming took off 5 bases at V and 5 bases at J, with 11 bases between the two ends. The CDR3 is 13 residues long. Germline CDR1 SGHNT, CDR2 YENEEA. Here the CDR3 reads CASSPAGLDTQYF. CDR3 coding DNA: TGTGCCAGCAGCCCGGCCGGGTTAGATACGCAGTATTTT.

The chain joins TRBV5-1 to TRBJ2-6; no definite D call. Per germline, CDR1 SGHRS and CDR2 YFSETQ. V lost 1 base and J lost 0, with 5 bases in between. The length of the CDR3 is 15 residues. The CDR3 DNA reads TGCGCCAGCAGCTTGTTCAGCTCTGGGGCCAACGTCCTGACTTTC. Its translation: CASSLFSSGANVLTF.

V is TRBV24-1 and J is TRBJ1-5, with 10 nucleotides matching TRBD1. The junction had 5 bases not matched to a gene; V was cut back by 5 bases and J by 2 bases. Looked up from germline, CDR1 is KGHDR and CDR2 is SFDVKD. The CDR3 loop spans 16 amino acids. The DNA for the CDR3 is TGTGCCACCAGTGGGGGACAGGGGAATGGCAATCAGCCCCAGCATTTT. Amino acid sequence: CATSGGQGNGNQPQHF.

The genes are TRBV9 and TRBJ2-1; D is perhaps TRBD2 (5 bases). The length of the CDR3 is 14 residues. Germline V gives CDR1 SGDLS, CDR2 YYNGEE. The germline V and J ends were trimmed by 0 bases and 7 bases, with 11 bases remaining between them. CDR3 coding DNA: TGTGCCAGCAGCGTAGACGGCGGGTTGAATGAGCAGTTCTTC. Translated: CASSVDGGLNEQFF.

This chain links TRBV30 with TRBJ2-3; D possibly corresponds to TRBD2 (6 bases). The length of the CDR3 is 15 residues. V was shortened by 0 bases and J by 5 bases, with 15 bases between the two germline ends. Germline V gives CDR1 GTSNPN, CDR2 SVGIG (reference sequence). In nucleotides, the CDR3 is TGTGCCTGGAGTGTTGGAGGGGTACTCGAAGATACGCAGTATTTT. Encoded protein: CAWSVGGVLEDTQYF. The variable domain in full, completed from reference TRBV30 and TRBJ2-3, reads SQTIHQWPATLVQPVGSPLSLECTVEGTSNPNLYWYRQAAGRGLQLLFYSVGIGQISSEVPQNLSASRPQDRQFILSSKKLLLSDSGFYLCAWSVGGVLEDTQYFGPGTRLTVL.